Each of the 7 T cell receptor beta chains below was sequenced from the same sample in a study of blood T cell repertoires in COVID-19. This table comes from immunoSEQ multiplex PCR, and its TCRdb copy is limited to in-frame clones, with some not included. The table shows 85,000 to 100,000 clones, with roughly 84% occurring only once. The sequenced sample consisted of peripheral blood. The receptors originated from an older woman with acute or convalescent COVID-19.

This chain connects TRBV5-1 to TRBJ2-5, with D unresolved. Per germline, CDR1 SGHRS and CDR2 YFSETQ. The V end was cut by 1 base, the J end by 1 base, with 5 bases between. There are 13 residues in the CDR3. CDR3 in DNA: TGCGCCAGCAGCTTGACACCCCAAGAGACCCAGTACTTC. This translates into CASSLTPQETQYF.

V usage is TRBV11-3 and J usage is TRBJ1-2; 10 bases fit TRBD1. The V gene's germline CDR1 is SGHNT and CDR2 YENEEA. After removal of 5 bases from V and 5 bases from J, the junction contained 8 bases not matched to a gene. The CDR3 length is 15 residues. The CDR3, as DNA: TGTGCCAGCAGCCCAACGACAGGGGGCTTTTATGGCTACACCTTC. Translated: CASSPTTGGFYGYTF.

This clone came up many times. This CDR3 is CASSLQGPNTEAFF. The CDR3 DNA reads as TGTGCCAGCAGCTTACAGGGCCCGAACACTGAAGCTTTCTTT. V usage is TRBV7-9 and J usage is TRBJ1-1; maybe TRBD1 (5 bases). Looked up from germline, CDR1 is SEHNR and CDR2 is FQNEAQ (reference sequence). This CDR3 comprises 14 residues. Trimming removed 2 bases from V and 1 base from J, with 8 bases in between.

This chain joins TRBV9 and TRBJ1-1; 7 bases are shared with TRBD1. CDR3 length equals 15 residues. CDR1 and CDR2 from the germline V gene are SGDLS and YYNGEE. V was pared by 4 bases and J by 1 base, with 7 bases of the junction left unmatched. The CDR3 spells CASSLGQNSNTEAFF. For the CDR3, the DNA is TGTGCCAGCAGCTTGGGACAGAACTCGAACACTGAAGCTTTCTTT.

The chain employs TRBV7-9 and TRBJ2-4, with D maybe TRBD2 (5 bases). Germline assignment: CDR1 SEHNR and CDR2 FQNEAQ (reference sequence). V was shortened by 0 bases and J by 0 bases, with 6 bases between the two germline ends. The CDR3 runs to 15 residues. CDR3 nucleotides: TGTGCCAGCAGCTTAGCGGGAGTAGCCAAAAACATTCAGTACTTC. The encoded protein is CASSLAGVAKNIQYF.

The genes are TRBV28 and TRBJ1-5; no reliable D call. CDR1 and CDR2 from the germline V gene are MDHEN and SYDVKM. There are 15 residues in the CDR3. The ends were cut back, 6 bases at V and 0 bases at J, with 12 bases in the middle. The CDR3 sequence: CASSPLGASNQPQHF. The CDR3 DNA follows: TGTGCCAGCAGCCCGCTTGGAGCTAGCAATCAGCCCCAGCATTTT.

Concerning this clone itself: An end of the junction differs from the germline gene, which may be a read error. The chain employs TRBV7-2 and TRBJ2-7; no clear D gene. This CDR3 comprises 11 residues. The V gene's germline CDR1 is SGHTA and CDR2 FQGNSA. In DNA, the CDR3 is TGTGCCAGCAGCTCCGCTTTAGTCCTCGATTTC. Its protein is CASSSALVLDF.